Each of the 7 T cell receptor beta chains below was sequenced from the same sample in a study of T cells in women clearing cervical HPV infection (dated by TCRdb to the late 2010s). Library preparation employed the immunoSEQ multiplex PCR assay. In TCRdb, the immuneACCESS table is reduced to in-frame sequences with V and J assigned. These tables do not hold every clone; where another copy was compared, an unresolved V gene accounts for under half, and the others remain unexplained. The table held for this sample gives tens of thousands of clones. Of the sample, around 21% is held by the ten largest clones. The sample comprised blood buffy coat. The source is a woman between 18 and 70 years old with a cervical HPV16 infection that either progressed to CIN3+ or cleared (not recorded which).

CDR3 DNA, as far as it was read: TGTGCCTGGTCCTTAGACAGTGCCTATGGC. It is translated as CAWSLDSAYG. In full, the CDR3 is CAWSLDSAYGYTF. This chain joins TRBV30 and TRBJ1-2, with D possibly matching TRBD1 (5 bases). The observed sequence ends 3 residues before the CDR3 terminus, with the missing tail filled in from the germline J gene. Deletions cut 5 bases from V and 4 bases from J, with 14 bases between. Germline V gene sequence: CDR1 GTSNPN, CDR2 SVGIG (reference sequence). This CDR3 comprises 13 residues.

A remark on this clone: The read stops 3 residues short of the end of the CDR3; the missing end is completed from the germline J gene. J is TRBJ1-1 and V is TRBV29-1; TRBD1 matches at 10 bases. The CDR3 is 13 residues long. From germline, CDR1 is SQVTM and CDR2 ANQGSEA. The V segment lost 7 bases and the J segment 4 bases; nucleotides outside the gene matches: 6. The CDR3: CSGGQGIATEAFF. The DNA read from the CDR3 is TGCAGCGGGGGACAGGGGATAGCCACTGAA.

Of note for this clone: The read terminates 3 residues before the CDR3 end, so the remaining end is supplied by the germline J gene. The chain is built from TRBV20-1 and TRBJ2-7, with 10 bases identical to TRBD2. With 5 bases clipped from V and 0 bases from J, the junction kept 1 base outside the gene matches. The germline gives CDR1 DFQATT, CDR2 SNEGSKA (reference sequence). There are 13 residues in the CDR3. Incomplete CDR3 DNA: TGCAGTGCTCCTAGCGGGAGCTCCTACGAG. Its translation is CSAPSGSSYE. The full CDR3 reads CSAPSGSSYEQYF.

A note on this clone: Read data end 3 residues before the CDR3 end; the end is taken from the germline J gene. This chain joins TRBV7-9 and TRBJ1-2, with D perhaps matching TRBD1 (5 bases). Germline V gives CDR1 SEHNR, CDR2 FQNEAQ (reference sequence). This CDR3 spans 15 amino acids. The CDR3 is CASSLVAGHSYDYTF. The DNA read from the CDR3 is TGTGCCAGCAGCTTAGTGGCAGGACACTCCTACGAC.

Remarks on this clone: Read coverage stops 3 residues before the CDR3 terminus; the germline J gene supplies the remainder. The rearrangement uses TRBV19 and TRBJ2-2; 8 bases are a match to TRBD1. Germline V CDR1 and CDR2: LNHDA, SQIVND (reference sequence). This CDR3 is 16 amino acids long. The J segment lost 1 base and the V segment lost 3 bases, leaving 4 bases of the junction unmatched. The CDR3 reads CASSIYGQGNTGELFF. The CDR3 bases that were read are TGTGCCAGTAGTATCTACGGACAGGGGAACACCGGGGAG.

About this clone: The read ends 3 residues shy of where the CDR3 ends; the end is completed using the germline J gene. The chain employs TRBV30 and TRBJ1-1; 8 bases are a match to TRBD1. This CDR3 region has 14 residues. J lost 5 bases, V lost 0 bases, and 5 bases had no gene match. The germline gives CDR1 GTSNPN, CDR2 SVGIG (reference sequence). The DNA read from the CDR3 is TGTGCCTGGAGTGTACAGGGGGGCACGACTGAA. Its protein is CAWSVQGGTTE. The entire CDR3 protein reads CAWSVQGGTTEAFF.

Note on this clone: The read comes to an end 3 residues before the CDR3 does, leaving the germline J gene to fill in the end. The chain recombines TRBV5-5 with TRBJ2-7, with D perhaps given as TRBD1 or TRBD2 (5 bases each). The CDR3 length is 15 residues. Trimming left V 4 bases short and J 3 bases short, with 17 bases between. From germline, CDR1 is SGHKS and CDR2 YYEKEE (reference sequence). The CDR3: CASSLSEGFHYEQYF. The CDR3 DNA, read in part, is TGTGCCAGCAGCCTGAGCGAGGGGTTTCACTACGAG.